This T cell receptor (beta chain) emerged from a study of blood T cell repertoires in COVID-19. About the study: Acute and convalescent COVID-19 samples came from the United States, Italy and Spain. PBMCs, B-cell-depleted T cells, or T cells provided the cDNA or gDNA that made up the material.

With 5 bases removed from V and 5 bases from J, the gap between germline ends came to 21 bases. Germline V gene sequence: CDR1 SGHVS, CDR2 FQNEAQ. This CDR3 has 16 residues. This table comes from immunoSEQ multiplex PCR, and its TCRdb copy is limited to in-frame clones, with some not included. The sample consists of 300,000 to 450,000 clones, over 75% of them appearing once. This clone was seen only a few times. Before being deemed recovered, Cohort 3 donors had two negative PCRs, clearance, or symptom resolution. This chain connects TRBV7-8 to TRBJ1-1; TRBD1 is a possible D gene (5 bases). Input material: PBMCs or T cells enriched from blood (not recorded which). The source of this sequence is a woman under 40 who had recovered from COVID-19. CDR3 sequence (DNA): TGTGCCAGCAGCAGGGGACTTTTACTTAGGGGAACTGAAGCTTTCTTT. This gives the protein CASSRGLLLRGTEAFF.